This TCR beta chain was retrieved from a study of shared clonotypes between healthy human individuals. Only in-frame clones appear in the TCRdb table, and some are missing; sequencing was by immunoSEQ multiplex PCR. The table shows about 2.5 million clones, with around 93% occurring only once. CDR3 size: 10 residues. V lost 8 bases and J lost 2, with 6 bases in between. CDR1 is GTSNPN, CDR2 SVGIG, per germline (reference sequence). The sequenced material came from naive CD4+ T cells from PBMCs. The subset was: CD45RA+ positively selected. The TCR originated in a man aged 18 to 29 in good health. Some clones in this sample may be carry-over from other donors' samples. The gene calls are TRBV30 and TRBJ1-2; D uncertain. CDR3: CATENYGYTF. The CDR3 bases are TGTGCCACCGAGAACTATGGCTACACCTTC. Based on the CDR3 plus reference TRBV30 and TRBJ1-2, the full variable domain is SQTIHQWPATLVQPVGSPLSLECTVEGTSNPNLYWYRQAAGRGLQLLFYSVGIGQISSEVPQNLSASRPQDRQFILSSKKLLLSDSGFYLCATENYGYTFGSGTRLTVV.